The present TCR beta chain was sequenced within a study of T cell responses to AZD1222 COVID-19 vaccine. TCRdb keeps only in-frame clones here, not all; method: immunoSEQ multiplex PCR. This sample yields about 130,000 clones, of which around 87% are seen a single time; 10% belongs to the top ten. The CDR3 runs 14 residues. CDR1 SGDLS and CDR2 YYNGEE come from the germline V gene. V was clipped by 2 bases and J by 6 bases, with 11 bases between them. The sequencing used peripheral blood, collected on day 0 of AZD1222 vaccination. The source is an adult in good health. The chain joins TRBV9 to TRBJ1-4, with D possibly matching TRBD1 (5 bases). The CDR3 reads CASSVGWGDEKLFF. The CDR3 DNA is TGTGCCAGCAGCGTCGGGTGGGGGGATGAAAAACTGTTTTTT.